This T cell receptor beta chain was sequenced during a study of T cells in Graves' hyperthyroidism and ophthalmopathy (dated by TCRdb to the late 2010s). Study-wide context: Peripheral blood samples were taken at initial diagnosis, before any treatment was given. Prospective prediction of ophthalmopathy was tested in an independent validation cohort consisting of some 20 hyperthyroidism patients and about 17 patients who later progressed to ophthalmopathy. In more than 5 Graves' hyperthyroidism patients, the study also compared T-cell repertoires from thyroid tissue with T-cell repertoires from blood. According to the paper, TCR Vbeta CDR3 sequencing was carried out on about 140 peripheral blood samples, which came from approximately 43 ophthalmopathy, about 75 hyperthyroidism and approximately 17 progressor patients. After sampling, hyperthyroidism patients received methimazole starting at 30 mg daily, and ophthalmopathy patients received high-dose intravenous methylprednisolone. The roughly 100 discovery patients were randomly divided into training and test sets at a 7:3 ratio. To identify distinguishing TCR V-J signatures, a discovery cohort of 95 to 100 patients was used, comprising 40 to 45 with Graves' ophthalmopathy and under 60 with stable Graves' hyperthyroidism. Here is what the overall study found, with its caveats: In cross-validation, a model built on a 13 V-J signature told ophthalmopathy apart from stable hyperthyroidism with 85% to 90% sensitivity and approximately 81% specificity, and in testing the same model reached 80%/75%. Sample size was not statistically predetermined, and investigators were not blinded to group allocation. During validation, the model predicted progression to ophthalmopathy a median of roughly six months ahead of onset, with roughly 65% sensitivity and roughly 75% specificity. Most expanded thyroid clonotypes (frequency above 0.001) were also found in blood, which suggests that blood repertoires may mirror thyroid immune responses.

Measured from the cysteine to the phenylalanine, the CDR3 is 13 residues long. CDR3 DNA only is kept here, 39 bases in frame from base 1. Taken from the germline V gene (reference sequence), the CDR1 and CDR2 loops are LNHDA and SQIVND. Trimming costs V 3 bases and J 4 bases, and their ends lie 7 bases apart. Graves' hyperthyroidism was defined as stable when no progression to ophthalmopathy occurred over 18 months of follow-up. The hyperthyroidism patients were between 18 and 65 years old and newly diagnosed, with a disease duration of less than 2 months. Patients with uncontrolled infections, other autoimmune diseases, pregnancy or lactation were excluded. Diagnoses relied on clinical symptoms, serum thyroxine and TRAb, thyroid ultrasound and orbital computed tomography. PBMCs were isolated from 8 to 10 ml of fresh peripheral blood by Ficoll-Paque density gradient centrifugation. Total RNA was extracted with Trizol reagent, and quality was checked on an Agilent 2100 Bioanalyzer.

This clonotype was detected many times. Its antigen remains unidentified. Base qualities are not at hand, and no much larger clone is one base apart. The TCR beta CDR3 regions were amplified from RNA transcripts. A first-round RT-PCR of the TCR CDR3 used the HTBI primer set with the Qiagen OneStep RT-PCR kit. A second multiplex PCR round built the libraries, followed by size selection and purification. Sequencing of the libraries was done on an Illumina HiSeq2000 using paired-end 100 bp reads. The original methods were these. SOAPnuke was used to process the raw data, removing reads that contained adapters or uncalled bases, had a mean Phred below 15, or lacked an exact match to the constant primer or identifier. High-quality paired reads were merged using COPE v1.2.5, and each unique nucleotide sequence was defined as a clonotype. MiTCR v1.1 was used to align the clonotypes against IMGT TRBV, TRBD and TRBJ reference segments. Analysis was restricted to V-J combinations with a frequency above 0.0001, which covered approximately 99% of repertoires. A TCS score was defined as the ratio between F50 (clonal expansion) and ExV (chaos), using BLOSUM62-based TCRdist between CDR3 peptides within each V-J. Welch's t-statistics and random forest reduced 500 to 550 V-J features to around 14, which were used in a naive Bayes classifier (R e1071). Using fastp trimming at Q25 and MiXCR clonotype assembly, TCRdb reanalyzed the public sequencing data and kept in-frame beta chains. Identical CDR3 proteins give one entry, which carries the most common genes and DNA. The V and J calls follow TCRdb's processing rather than the paper's. Within this sample are about 690,000 distinct CDR3 sequences, with around 15% of them counted one time only. Jointly, the top ten make up roughly a sixth of the sample.

The sequenced sample consisted of blood. Recombination linked TRBV19 to TRBJ2-1, with the D gene uncertain. The TCR sequence derives from a man aged 50-59 years with Graves' hyperthyroidism. The DNA reads TGTGCCAGTAGTATCGTGGGGTACAATGAGCAGTTCTTC. Translated, it reads CASSIVGYNEQFF.